This T cell receptor (beta chain) appears in the sequencing data of a study of human T cells and chemical hapten exposure. About the study: TCR yield per sample varied, mainly due to pooled library volumes.

The time point: pre-sensitization, week 0. As for treatment: therapeutic diphenylcyclopropenone sensitization with weekly scalp DPC. This clonotype was seen a single time. The antigen is not known. Each CDR3 protein gets one entry after TCRdb re-called the RACE reads with MiXCR. The sample has roughly 100,000 distinct CDR3 sequences; 12% are singletons. The V end was cut by 4 bases, the J end by 4 bases, with 19 bases between. The germline gives CDR1 MDHEN, CDR2 SYDVKM. The CDR3 consists of 16 residues. Overall study results and limits: TCRs whose frequency exceeded 1 in 1000 remained the same following DPC sensitization.

The sequences come from whole blood, collected in connection with sensitization to the hapten diphenylcyclopropenone (DPC). The sequence was obtained from a woman aged 45-60 years with alopecia areata. Some clones in this sample may be carry-over from other donors' samples. The chain combines TRBV28 with TRBJ1-2; a weak D match, TRBD1 (5 bases). This CDR3 reads CASSSMAAGSLYGYTF. The CDR3 DNA follows: TGTGCCAGCAGTTCTATGGCGGCAGGGTCCCTCTATGGCTACACCTTC.